The clone carrying this T cell receptor beta chain was seen a single time. The sample comes from a study of human T cells and chemical hapten exposure. The sample's time point: patch test 3, about 24 weeks after DPC sensitization. Treatment described: therapeutic diphenylcyclopropenone sensitization with weekly scalp DPC. The CDR3 extends over 15 amino acids. Germline V CDR1 and CDR2: SGHDT, YYEEEE. V lost 3 bases to trimming and J lost 3 bases; unmatched junction nucleotides: 7. Individual cDNA molecules (in the library) carried attached unique molecular identifiers. One entry per CDR3 protein results from TCRdb running MiXCR on the RACE reads. The sample includes about 190,000 distinct CDR3 sequences, around 23% of them seen just once.

This chain connects TRBV5-6 to TRBJ1-1, with 8 bases fitting TRBD1. The sample was whole blood, taken in connection with sensitization to the hapten diphenylcyclopropenone (DPC). The TCR originated in a middle-aged woman with alopecia areata. Some clones in this sample may be carry-over from other donors' samples. CDR3 residues: CASSSGQGFYTEAFF. CDR3 sequence (DNA): TGTGCCAGCAGCTCTGGACAGGGTTTTTACACTGAAGCTTTCTTT.